These T cell receptor beta chains were read from a single sample in a study of T-cell reconstitution after alpha-beta-depleted transplantation in children. TCRdb analysed the PCR reads with MiXCR anew, one entry per CDR3 protein. The profile shows around 87,000 distinct CDR3 sequences, 6.5% to 8.5% of them singletons. Sequenced material: PBMCs from the stem cell graft donor, taken from the stem cell graft. Receptor source: a human donor who donated a stem cell graft to a child with congenital amegakaryocytic thrombocytopenia. The CDR3 runs from the conserved cysteine through the conserved F or W. The D gene is left open where the match is weak. Where a row states a size, it is once, few, many or the class of an expanded clone; other rows omit it.

size: many
J: TRBJ2-2
V: TRBV5-1
D: -
DNA: TGCGCCAGCAGCTTGTCCCCAACAATCAACACCGGGGAGCTGTTTTTT
CDR3: CASSLSPTINTGELFF

size: many
J: TRBJ2-1
V: TRBV10-3
D: TRBD1
DNA: TGTGCCATCAGTGGGACAGGGGCGTACAATGAGCAGTTCTTC
CDR3: CAISGTGAYNEQFF

size: many
J: TRBJ1-1
V: TRBV10-3
D: -
DNA: TGTGCCATCAATCCTGGGGGGAGAACTGAAGCTTTCTTT
CDR3: CAINPGGRTEAFF

size: many
J: TRBJ2-1
V: TRBV29-1
D: -
DNA: TGCAGCGTTAGACACAATGAGCAGTTCTTC
CDR3: CSVRHNEQFF

size: few
J: TRBJ1-1
V: TRBV12-3/TRBV12-4
D: -
DNA: TGTGCCAGCAGTTTATGGGGAAGGGATGAAGCTTTCTTT
CDR3: CASSLWGRDEAFF

size: many
J: TRBJ2-7
V: TRBV7-2
D: -
DNA: TGTGCCAGCAGCTTAAGCAGCAGCTCCTACGAGCAGTACTTC
CDR3: CASSLSSSSYEQYF

size: -
J: TRBJ1-5
V: TRBV28
D: -
DNA: TGTGCCAGCAGTTTGAGGCGGATCTCGGGCAATCAGCCCCAGCATTTT
CDR3: CASSLRRISGNQPQHF

size: -
J: TRBJ2-1
V: TRBV28
D: TRBD2
DNA: TGTGCCAGCAGAGGGACTAGCGGGGATACTTACAATGAGCAGTTCTTC
CDR3: CASRGTSGDTYNEQFF

size: -
J: TRBJ2-4
V: TRBV5-5
D: -
DNA: TGTGCCAGCAGCTTGCTTGGTGGGGCGGGGAACATTCAGTACTTC
CDR3: CASSLLGGAGNIQYF

size: many
J: TRBJ2-3
V: TRBV9
D: -
DNA: TGTGCCAGCAGAGGGGACTCTGATACGCAGTATTTT
CDR3: CASRGDSDTQYF

size: many
J: TRBJ2-6
V: TRBV5-6
D: -
DNA: TGTGCCAGCAGCTTCGTCAGCACTTCTGGGGCCAACGTCCTGACTTTC
CDR3: CASSFVSTSGANVLTF

size: many
J: TRBJ1-2
V: TRBV12-3/TRBV12-4
D: -
DNA: TGTGCCAGCAGTCCCCGCGGCCTGGGCTATGGCTACACCTTC
CDR3: CASSPRGLGYGYTF

size: once
J: TRBJ2-7
V: TRBV20-1
D: TRBD2
DNA: TGCAGTGCCCCAACCCTTGGCGGGGGTTCCTACGAGCAGTACTTC
CDR3: CSAPTLGGGSYEQYF

size: many
J: TRBJ1-5
V: TRBV7-6
D: -
DNA: TGTGCCAGCAGCTTGGGAAAGGATCAGCCCCAGCATTTT
CDR3: CASSLGKDQPQHF

size: many
J: TRBJ1-1
V: TRBV28
D: -
DNA: TGTGCCAGCAGTAAGGACAGCTACACTGAAGCTTTCTTT
CDR3: CASSKDSYTEAFF

size: many
J: TRBJ1-1
V: TRBV15
D: -
DNA: TGTGCCACCAGCGCTAACACTGAAGCTTTCTTT
CDR3: CATSANTEAFF

size: many
J: TRBJ1-2
V: TRBV7-2
D: -
DNA: TGTGCCAGCAGCTTAGGGGAGGACGGCTACACCTTC
CDR3: CASSLGEDGYTF

size: many
J: TRBJ2-1
V: TRBV5-1
D: TRBD2
DNA: TGCGCCAGCAGCTTGGTCGGGGGGGAGAAGCAGTTCTTC
CDR3: CASSLVGGEKQFF

size: many
J: TRBJ1-1
V: TRBV7-9
D: -
DNA: TGTGCCAGCATACCCGGGAGAAACACTGAAGCTTTCTTT
CDR3: CASIPGRNTEAFF

size: many
J: TRBJ2-3
V: TRBV20-1
D: -
DNA: TGCAGTGCTAGCGTCCGGGGCGAGGATACGCAGTATTTT
CDR3: CSASVRGEDTQYF

size: many
J: TRBJ2-3
V: TRBV24-1
D: TRBD2
DNA: TGTGCCACCAGTGACTCCTATAGCGGGACTCGCGTTACGCAGTATTTT
CDR3: CATSDSYSGTRVTQYF

size: many
J: TRBJ2-1
V: TRBV7-8
D: -
DNA: TGTGCCAGCAGCTTAGCGTGGGATGAGCAGTTCTTC
CDR3: CASSLAWDEQFF

size: many
J: TRBJ1-2
V: TRBV14
D: -
DNA: TGTGCCAGCAGCCAAGGCGACGAGGCAGGGCGTGGCTACACCTTC
CDR3: CASSQGDEAGRGYTF

size: many
J: TRBJ2-7
V: TRBV5-1
D: -
DNA: TGCGCCAGCAGCTATACCGACAGATACGAGCAGTACTTC
CDR3: CASSYTDRYEQYF

size: once
J: TRBJ2-5
V: TRBV5-6
D: TRBD1
DNA: TGTGCCAGCAGCTCCTGGGGACAGCAAGAGACCCAGTACTTC
CDR3: CASSSWGQQETQYF

size: many
J: TRBJ2-1
V: TRBV20-1
D: -
DNA: TGCAGTGCCCCCAGAGGGGCAGTCAATGAGCAGTTCTTC
CDR3: CSAPRGAVNEQFF

size: many
J: TRBJ1-1
V: TRBV4-2
D: TRBD1
DNA: TGTGCCAGCAGCCAGCTGCCGAGACAGGGAGGACGAACTGAAGCTTTCTTT
CDR3: CASSQLPRQGGRTEAFF

size: many
J: TRBJ1-2
V: TRBV7-2
D: -
DNA: TGTGCCAGCAGCTTAGTGACCAGGGGATATGGCTACACCTTC
CDR3: CASSLVTRGYGYTF

size: many
J: TRBJ2-3
V: TRBV20-1
D: -
DNA: TGCAGTGCTAGAGACCATCAACGGAGGGGGACAGATACGCAGTATTTT
CDR3: CSARDHQRRGTDTQYF

size: many
J: TRBJ1-2
V: TRBV28
D: -
DNA: TGTGCCAGCAGTTCACCCCAGGGCCGGGTAGGTGGCTACACCTTC
CDR3: CASSSPQGRVGGYTF

size: many
J: TRBJ1-3
V: TRBV12-3/TRBV12-4
D: -
DNA: TGTGCCAGCAGTTTGGGGGCTCCTGGAAACACCATATATTTT
CDR3: CASSLGAPGNTIYF

size: few
J: TRBJ1-3
V: TRBV20-1
D: TRBD1
DNA: TGCAGTGCCACACGACAGGGCGAAAACACCATATATTTT
CDR3: CSATRQGENTIYF

size: -
J: TRBJ2-6
V: TRBV5-6
D: -
DNA: TGTGCCAGCAGCCGAAGGAGTACTGGGGCCAACGTCCTGACTTTC
CDR3: CASSRRSTGANVLTF

size: many
J: TRBJ2-2
V: TRBV9
D: TRBD2
DNA: TGTGCCAGCAGCGCGACTAGCGGGGGGGCAACCGGGGAGCTGTTTTTT
CDR3: CASSATSGGATGELFF

size: many
J: TRBJ1-1
V: TRBV20-1
D: -
DNA: TGCAGTGCTAGCCCGGGGGCTGAAGCTTTCTTT
CDR3: CSASPGAEAFF

size: few
J: TRBJ2-3
V: TRBV6-2/TRBV6-3
D: -
DNA: TGTGCCAGCAGCGAGCGGGCGTTAGATACGCAGTATTTT
CDR3: CASSERALDTQYF

size: many
J: TRBJ1-4
V: TRBV27
D: -
DNA: TGTGCCAGCGGACAACAGGGACGGTTTGAAAAACTGTTTTTT
CDR3: CASGQQGRFEKLFF

size: many
J: TRBJ1-1
V: TRBV5-1
D: TRBD1
DNA: TGCGCCAGCAGCCCAATGACAGGGGTGAACACTGAAGCTTTCTTT
CDR3: CASSPMTGVNTEAFF

size: few
J: TRBJ2-7
V: TRBV28
D: -
DNA: TGTGCCAGCTCCCCGTCCGTGAAGGGCTACGAGCAGTACTTC
CDR3: CASSPSVKGYEQYF

size: many
J: TRBJ1-1
V: TRBV12-3/TRBV12-4
D: TRBD1
DNA: TGTGCCAGCAGTTTGGGGCAGGGGGTAATGAACACTGAAGCTTTCTTT
CDR3: CASSLGQGVMNTEAFF

size: many
J: TRBJ1-2
V: TRBV5-1
D: -
DNA: TGCGCCAGCAGCTTAGGGGGGCAAATGGGCCTTGGCTACACCTTC
CDR3: CASSLGGQMGLGYTF

size: many
J: TRBJ2-2
V: TRBV20-1
D: -
DNA: TGCAGTGCTAGAGATGAACTAGGATCCGGGGAGCTGTTTTTT
CDR3: CSARDELGSGELFF

size: many
J: TRBJ2-2
V: TRBV10-3
D: -
DNA: TGTGCCACGACGTCGATACGAGCGAGTACCGGGGAGCTGTTTTTT
CDR3: CATTSIRASTGELFF

size: medium-sized
J: TRBJ2-5
V: TRBV5-1
D: -
DNA: TGCGCCAGCAGCTTGCTTAACGGAGGGAAAGAGACCCAGTACTTC
CDR3: CASSLLNGGKETQYF

size: many
J: TRBJ2-5
V: TRBV12-3/TRBV12-4
D: TRBD1
DNA: TGTGCCAGCAGTTCCCGGACAGGGAAGGGGGAGACCCAGTACTTC
CDR3: CASSSRTGKGETQYF